The table lists the clone carrying this TCR beta chain with a count of one. From germline, CDR1 is MDHEN and CDR2 SYDVKM. There are 17 residues in the CDR3. Trimming took off 5 bases at V and 3 bases at J, with 22 bases between the two ends. Grouping used clinical history reported by participants in a survey and questionnaire. Before being deemed recovered, Cohort 3 donors had two negative PCRs, clearance, or symptom resolution. The data were taken from a study of blood T cell repertoires in COVID-19. Study background: Acute and convalescent COVID-19 specimens originated in the United States, Italy and Spain.

In the original processing: The authors estimated nucleated cell counts from reference gene primer amplification. Sequencing was performed with immunoSEQ multiplex PCR; in TCRdb, only in-frame clones are kept and a portion is missing. V and J calls and clone size are those listed in that table; D and trimming were worked out from the DNA. Here the sample spans about 380,000 clones, around nine tenths being singletons. The receptor was derived from a woman between 18 and 29 years old who had recovered from COVID-19. The source material was PBMCs or T cells enriched from blood (not recorded which). The V gene is TRBV28, the J gene TRBJ1-2; a possible D gene is TRBD1 (6 bases). The DNA of the CDR3 is TGTGCCAGCAGTGTAAGGGGGTTGGAGTTTTTCGACTATGGCTACACCTTC. Translation: CASSVRGLEFFDYGYTF.